The rows below give T cell receptor beta chains drawn from one sample of a study of blood T cell repertoires in COVID-19. Some clones are missing from TCRdb's copy, which holds only in-frame ones; the method was immunoSEQ multiplex PCR. The sample records about 350,000 clones, 87% being singletons. Sequencing was done on a sample of peripheral blood. These receptors were obtained from a woman in her 50s with COVID-19, enrolled during active disease. The CDR3 runs from the conserved cysteine through the conserved F or W.

j_gene	v_gene	CDR3aa
TRBJ2-2	TRBV9	CASSVAIGEGGELFF
TRBJ1-2	TRBV4-1	CASSQDTQTYGYTF
TRBJ1-3	TRBV11-2	CASSRRGVQVSSGNTIYF
TRBJ2-7	TRBV5-1	CASSDQVFEQYF
TRBJ1-2	TRBV19	CARGGTGGLFGGTF
TRBJ1-6	TRBV7-9	CASSLTGTVNSPLHF
TRBJ2-7	TRBV7-9	CASSRNSGNSYEQYF
TRBJ2-7	TRBV11-2	CASSLEGTSGEQYF
TRBJ2-7	TRBV6-5	CASFRDPFSYEQYF
TRBJ2-1	TRBV9	CASSVQGSSYNEQFF
TRBJ1-5	TRBV6-6	CASTQGRGLDQPQHF
TRBJ2-7	TRBV5-8	CASSSGQSYEQYF
TRBJ2-3	TRBV5-4	CASRFGGAGTDTQYF
TRBJ2-4	TRBV28	CASSLSVNIQYF
TRBJ1-2	TRBV18	CASSPTGNINYGYTF
TRBJ1-2	TRBV19	CASSTGQGHGYTF
TRBJ1-4	TRBV6-5	CASSYSPGQPNEKLFF
TRBJ1-5	TRBV9	CASSVEGYSNQPQHF
TRBJ2-5	TRBV5-5	CASSQFPGETQYF
TRBJ1-2	TRBV5-4	CASTQQGFYGYTF
TRBJ2-5	TRBV5-4	CASSLGGLAGSLQETQYF
TRBJ2-7	TRBV5-8	CASSFYRGPYEQYF
TRBJ2-7	TRBV6-7	CASIWREWVEQYF
TRBJ2-7	TRBV3-1/TRBV3-2	CASSLRGGGYEQYF
TRBJ2-3	TRBV18	CASSPPSLNTDTQYF
TRBJ2-1	TRBV6-5	CASSYSGQVYNEQFF
TRBJ1-2	TRBV7-2	CASSPHEPNYGYTF
TRBJ2-1	TRBV6-6	CASSRTGTSGLAEQFF
TRBJ1-5	TRBV19	CASSIQGASQPQHF
TRBJ2-4	TRBV7-8	CASSLGHRAGLAKNIQYF
TRBJ2-1	TRBV27	CASRTSGGNEQFF
TRBJ2-1	TRBV11-2	CASRFYTSGRFDEQFF
TRBJ1-2	TRBV25-1	CASSPVGGRDGYTF